The source of this T cell receptor (beta chain) is a study of early T cells in non-severe SARS-CoV-2 infection. Study-level background: Bulk RNA taken from unsorted whole blood was sequenced, leaving chains unpaired.

There are a few counts of this clonotype. Its antigen is as yet unknown. Study findings and constraints: There was a bias toward anti-spike CD8 responses in VDJdb matching, which missed private and CD4 specificities.

This CDR3 comprises 13 residues. With 5 bases removed from V and 3 bases from J, the gap between germline ends came to 14 bases. CDR1 and CDR2 from the germline V gene are SQVTM and ANQGSEA. Attached unique molecular identifiers marked individual cDNA molecules. One entry per CDR3 protein, called by TCRdb with MiXCR from the 5' RACE reads. The table records 48,000 or so distinct CDR3 sequences, approximately 5.7% of them present only once. V usage is TRBV29-1 and J usage is TRBJ2-7; no clear D. Sequences were derived from whole blood, sampled at baseline. This receptor was identified in an adult who was a healthcare worker with PCR-confirmed SARS-CoV-2 infection or an uninfected control (not recorded which). CDR3 sequence (DNA): TGCAGCGTTATAATTACGAGTTTCTACGAGCAGTACTTC. This gives the protein CSVIITSFYEQYF.